The 10 T cell receptor beta chains below were found in one sample sequenced in a study of blood T cell repertoires in COVID-19. Using immunoSEQ multiplex PCR, the repertoire was profiled, and TCRdb retains in-frame clones only, with some absent. The sample lists some 240,000 clones, 89% occurring once. Sequencing used peripheral blood. These receptors were taken from a woman aged 40 to 55 who had recovered from COVID-19.

This clone was recorded once. V gene TRBV28 combines with J gene TRBJ2-3, with 7 positions matching TRBD1. Germline V gives CDR1 MDHEN, CDR2 SYDVKM. J was trimmed by 4 bases and V by 5 bases; bases with no gene match: 15. This CDR3 spans 17 amino acids. The CDR3 DNA follows: TGTGCCAGCAGTCCCAGGGGGAGAGGGAAGGTCGCAGATACGCAGTATTTT. It translates to CASSPRGRGKVADTQYF. The full variable domain, rest sourced from reference TRBV28 and TRBJ2-3, is DVKVTQSSRYLVKRTGEKVFLECVQDMDHENMFWYRQDPGLGLRLIYFSYDVKMKEKGDIPEGYSVSREKKERFSLILESASTNQTSMYLCASSPRGRGKVADTQYFGPGTRLTVL.

V and J are TRBV12-3 or TRBV12-4 and TRBJ2-1; D possibly corresponds to TRBD2 (6 bases). The V gene lost 7 bases and the J gene lost 4 bases, with 11 bases spanning the gap. The CDR3 has 13 residues. The CDR3 reads CASTLRGYNEQFF. The CDR3 DNA follows: TGTGCCAGCACCCTACGGGGGTACAATGAGCAGTTCTTC.

The rearrangement links TRBV3-1 (or the pseudogene TRBV3-2) to TRBJ2-1, with 11 bases identical to TRBD2. This CDR3 comprises 16 residues. Germline CDR1 is LGHDT and CDR2 is YNNKEL (reference sequence). Unmatched junction bases numbered 8, after V lost 6 bases and J lost 4 bases. CDR3 nucleotides: TGTGCCAGCAGGCTTCAGACTAGCGGGACTTACAATGAGCAGTTCTTC. The encoded protein is CASRLQTSGTYNEQFF.

The V and J genes are TRBV11-3 and TRBJ2-3, with 10 bases that match TRBD2. With 5 bases clipped from V and 4 bases from J, the junction kept 3 bases outside the gene matches. This CDR3 contains 14 residues. Per germline, CDR1 SGHNT and CDR2 YENEEA. The CDR3: CASSPTSGSDTQYF. The CDR3 DNA sequence: TGTGCCAGCAGCCCGACTAGCGGGTCAGATACGCAGTATTTT.

V gene TRBV4-2 combines with J gene TRBJ2-1; TRBD2 aligns across 14 bases. This CDR3 spans 17 amino acids. Germline loops: CDR1 LGHNA, CDR2 YNFKEQ. Trimming took 5 bases from V and 7 from J; bases not matched to a gene: 10. CDR3: CASSKFTGTSGSNEQFF. In DNA, the CDR3 is TGTGCCAGCAGCAAGTTTACCGGGACTAGCGGGAGTAATGAGCAGTTCTTC.

This clone turned up a few times. J is TRBJ1-6 and V is TRBV28; 7 bases align to TRBD1. The V and J ends lost 8 bases and 6 bases, in that order; junction bases with no gene match: 4. In germline, CDR1 is MDHEN, CDR2 SYDVKM. The CDR3 runs 13 residues. CDR3 bases: TGTGCCAGCGGGGGACAGCTTAATTCACCCCTCCACTTT. This gives the protein CASGGQLNSPLHF.

The chain links TRBV9 to TRBJ1-3; TRBD1 agrees at 9 bases. This CDR3 is built from 16 residues. V was pared by 2 bases and J by 3 bases, with 6 bases of the junction left unmatched. Per the germline V gene, CDR1 is SGDLS and CDR2 is YYNGEE. The CDR3 reads CASSVGTGGFGNTIYF. For the CDR3, the DNA is TGTGCCAGCAGCGTTGGAACAGGGGGCTTTGGAAACACCATATATTTT.

The genes are TRBV7-2 and TRBJ2-5, with D unresolved. Germline V CDR1 and CDR2: SGHTA, FQGNSA. The V and J ends lost 2 bases and 4 bases respectively, with 8 bases between them. The CDR3 extends over 13 amino acids. The CDR3 coding sequence is TGTGCCAGCAGCTTAAGGCAGGTAGAGACCCAGTACTTC. Translating gives CASSLRQVETQYF. Variable domain in full (rest from reference TRBV7-2 and TRBJ2-5): GAGVSQSPSNKVTEKGKDVELRCDPISGHTALYWYRQSLGQGLEFLIYFQGNSAPDKSGLPSDRFSAERTGGSVSTLTIQRTQQEDSAVYLCASSLRQVETQYFGPGTRLLVL.

CDR3 loop: CASSPPNNPFSGRSNEQFF. CDR3 nucleotide sequence: TGTGCCAGCTCACCTCCAAATAACCCTTTTAGCGGGAGATCCAATGAGCAGTTCTTC. The chain combines TRBV18 with TRBJ2-1; 9 bases map to TRBD2. The CDR3 covers 19 residues. With V trimmed by 3 bases and J by 6 bases, 18 bases remained unmatched. Germline CDR1 and CDR2: KGHSH and LQKENI. The whole variable domain, remainder taken from reference TRBV18 and TRBJ2-1, is NAGVMQNPRHLVRRRGQEARLRCSPMKGHSHVYWYRQLPEEGLKFMVYLQKENIIDESGMPKERFSAEFPKEGPSILRIQQVVRGDSAAYFCASSPPNNPFSGRSNEQFFGPGTRLTVL.

V and J are TRBV6-1 and TRBJ2-1, with 7 positions matching TRBD1. V dropped 2 bases and J dropped 4; count of bases not matched to a gene: 8. The CDR3 extends over 16 amino acids. Germline V gives CDR1 MNHNS, CDR2 SASEGT. The CDR3 is CASSELGGQVYNEQFF. The CDR3 nucleotides are TGTGCCAGCAGTGAATTAGGTGGACAGGTGTACAATGAGCAGTTCTTC.